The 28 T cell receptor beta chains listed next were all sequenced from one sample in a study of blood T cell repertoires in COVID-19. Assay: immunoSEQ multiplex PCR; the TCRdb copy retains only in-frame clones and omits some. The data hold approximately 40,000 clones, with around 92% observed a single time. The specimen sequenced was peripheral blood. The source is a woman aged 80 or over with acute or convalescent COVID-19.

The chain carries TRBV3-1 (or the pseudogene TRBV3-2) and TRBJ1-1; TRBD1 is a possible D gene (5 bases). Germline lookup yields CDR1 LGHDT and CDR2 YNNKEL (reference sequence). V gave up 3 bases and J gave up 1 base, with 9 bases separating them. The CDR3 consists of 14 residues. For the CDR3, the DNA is TGTGCCAGCAGCCATCGCGACAGGAACACTGAAGCTTTCTTT. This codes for CASSHRDRNTEAFF.

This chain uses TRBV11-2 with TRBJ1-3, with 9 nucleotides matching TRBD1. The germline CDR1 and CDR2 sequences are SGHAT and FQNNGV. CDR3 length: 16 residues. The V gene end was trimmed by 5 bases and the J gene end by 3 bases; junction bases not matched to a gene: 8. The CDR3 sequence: CASSPTRTGVGNTIYF. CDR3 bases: TGTGCCAGCAGCCCTACCCGGACAGGGGTTGGAAACACCATATATTTT.

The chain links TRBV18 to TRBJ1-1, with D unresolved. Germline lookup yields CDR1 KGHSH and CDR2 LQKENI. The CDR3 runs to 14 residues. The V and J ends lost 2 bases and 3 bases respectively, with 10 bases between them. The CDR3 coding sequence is TGTGCCAGCTCACCAAGGACTACGGACACTGAAGCTTTCTTT. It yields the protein CASSPRTTDTEAFF. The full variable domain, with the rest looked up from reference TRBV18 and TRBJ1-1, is NAGVMQNPRHLVRRRGQEARLRCSPMKGHSHVYWYRQLPEEGLKFMVYLQKENIIDESGMPKERFSAEFPKEGPSILRIQQVVRGDSAAYFCASSPRTTDTEAFFGQGTRLTVV.

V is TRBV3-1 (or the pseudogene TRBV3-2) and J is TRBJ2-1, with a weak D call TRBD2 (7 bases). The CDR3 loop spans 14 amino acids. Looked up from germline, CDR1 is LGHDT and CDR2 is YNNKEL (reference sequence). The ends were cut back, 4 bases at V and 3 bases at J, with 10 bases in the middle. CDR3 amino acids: CASSRGGLYNEQFF. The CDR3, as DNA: TGTGCCAGCAGCCGGGGGGGGCTCTACAATGAGCAGTTCTTC.

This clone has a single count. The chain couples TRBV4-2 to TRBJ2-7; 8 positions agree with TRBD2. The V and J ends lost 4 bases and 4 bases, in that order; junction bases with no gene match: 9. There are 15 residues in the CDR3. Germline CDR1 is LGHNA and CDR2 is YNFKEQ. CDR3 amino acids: CASSPSSGGEYEQYF. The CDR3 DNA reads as TGTGCCAGCAGCCCGTCCTCGGGAGGGGAGTACGAGCAGTACTTC.

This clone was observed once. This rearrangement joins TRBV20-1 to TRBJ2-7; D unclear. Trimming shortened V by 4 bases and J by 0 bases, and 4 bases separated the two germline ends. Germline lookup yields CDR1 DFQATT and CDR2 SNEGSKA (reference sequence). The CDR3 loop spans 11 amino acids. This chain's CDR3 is CSATNSYEQYF. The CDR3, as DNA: TGCAGTGCTACCAACTCCTACGAGCAGTACTTC.

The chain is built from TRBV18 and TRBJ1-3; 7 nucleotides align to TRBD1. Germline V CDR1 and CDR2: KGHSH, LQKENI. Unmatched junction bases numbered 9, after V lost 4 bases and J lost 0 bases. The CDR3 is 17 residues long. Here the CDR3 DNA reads TGTGCCAGCTCACGCGACAGGGCGCAACTCTCTGGAAACACCATATATTTT. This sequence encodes CASSRDRAQLSGNTIYF. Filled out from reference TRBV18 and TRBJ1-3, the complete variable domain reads NAGVMQNPRHLVRRRGQEARLRCSPMKGHSHVYWYRQLPEEGLKFMVYLQKENIIDESGMPKERFSAEFPKEGPSILRIQQVVRGDSAAYFCASSRDRAQLSGNTIYFGEGSWLTVV.

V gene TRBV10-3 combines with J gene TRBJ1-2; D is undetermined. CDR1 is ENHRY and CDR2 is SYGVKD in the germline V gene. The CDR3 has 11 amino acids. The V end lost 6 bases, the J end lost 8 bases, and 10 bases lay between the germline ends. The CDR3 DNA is TGTGCCATCAGGATTGGGCAGGGCTACACCTTC. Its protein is CAIRIGQGYTF.

In nucleotides, the CDR3 is TGTGCTAGCACCCCCCGCGCGGGGGGCGACAATGAGCAGTTCTTC. The encoded protein is CASTPRAGGDNEQFF. V gene TRBV12-5 combines with J gene TRBJ2-1, with TRBD2 identical over 8 bases. Per the germline V gene, CDR1 is LGHNT and CDR2 is FRNRAP. Unmatched junction bases numbered 12, after V lost 9 bases and J lost 5 bases. CDR3 length equals 15 residues.

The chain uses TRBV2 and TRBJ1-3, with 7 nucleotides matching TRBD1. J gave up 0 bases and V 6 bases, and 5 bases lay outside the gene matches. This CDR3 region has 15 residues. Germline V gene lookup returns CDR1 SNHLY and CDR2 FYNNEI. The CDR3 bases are TGTGCCAGCAGCCTGGGACAGCTCTCTGGAAACACCATATATTTT. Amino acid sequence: CASSLGQLSGNTIYF. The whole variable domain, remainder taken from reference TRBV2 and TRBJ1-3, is EPEVTQTPSHQVTQMGQEVILRCVPISNHLYFYWYRQILGQKVEFLVSFYNNEISEKSEIFDDQFSVERPDGSNFTLKIRSTKLEDSAMYFCASSLGQLSGNTIYFGEGSWLTVV.

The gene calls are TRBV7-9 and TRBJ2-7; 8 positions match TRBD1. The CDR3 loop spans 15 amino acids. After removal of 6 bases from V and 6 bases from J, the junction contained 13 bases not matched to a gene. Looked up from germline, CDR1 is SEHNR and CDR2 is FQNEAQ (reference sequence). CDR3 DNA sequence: TGTGCCAGCAGTCCTCATGGACAGGGTAGTTCCGAGCAGTACTTC. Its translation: CASSPHGQGSSEQYF.

DNA for the CDR3: TGCGCCAGCAGATCGGGACAGATTGAAGCTTTCTTT. Translated: CASRSGQIEAFF. The rearrangement uses TRBV10-2 and TRBJ1-1, with 7 bases that match TRBD1. The CDR3 runs to 12 residues. Trimming took 6 bases from V and 7 from J; bases not matched to a gene: 5. The V gene's germline CDR1 is WSHSY and CDR2 SAAADI.

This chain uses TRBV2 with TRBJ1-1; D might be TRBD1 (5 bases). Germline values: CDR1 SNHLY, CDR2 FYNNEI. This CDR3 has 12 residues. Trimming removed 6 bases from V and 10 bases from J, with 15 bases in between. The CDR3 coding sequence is TGTGCCAGCAGCTCGACAGTGTATCCAGCTTTCTTT. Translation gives CASSSTVYPAFF.

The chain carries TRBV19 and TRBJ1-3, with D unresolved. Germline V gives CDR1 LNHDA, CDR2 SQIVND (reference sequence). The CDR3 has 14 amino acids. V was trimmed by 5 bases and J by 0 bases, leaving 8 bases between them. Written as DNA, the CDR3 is TGTGCCAGTAGTTTCAGTTTCTCTGGAAACACCATATATTTT. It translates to CASSFSFSGNTIYF.

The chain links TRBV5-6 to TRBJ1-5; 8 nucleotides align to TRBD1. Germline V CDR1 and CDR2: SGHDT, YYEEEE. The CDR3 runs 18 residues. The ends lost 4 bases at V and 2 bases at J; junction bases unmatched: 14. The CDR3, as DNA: TGTGCCAGCAGCCCCCGGCAGGGGGCTGGATTGGGCAATCAGCCCCAGCATTTT. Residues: CASSPRQGAGLGNQPQHF. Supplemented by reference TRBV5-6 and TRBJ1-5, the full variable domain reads DAGVTQSPTHLIKTRGQQVTLRCSPKSGHDTVSWYQQALGQGPQFIFQYYEEEERQRGNFPDRFSGHQFPNYSSELNVNALLLGDSALYLCASSPRQGAGLGNQPQHFGDGTRLSIL.

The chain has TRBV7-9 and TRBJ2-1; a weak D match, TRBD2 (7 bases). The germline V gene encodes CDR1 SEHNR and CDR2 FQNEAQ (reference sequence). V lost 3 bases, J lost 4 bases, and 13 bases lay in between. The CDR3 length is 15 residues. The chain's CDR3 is CASSFEGGPYNEQFF. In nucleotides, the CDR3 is TGTGCCAGCAGCTTTGAGGGGGGGCCATACAATGAGCAGTTCTTC.

Written as DNA, the CDR3 is TGTGCCAGCAGTGGGACTAGCGGGATGAGCTCCTACGAGCAGTACTTC. It specifies CASSGTSGMSSYEQYF. V is TRBV2 and J is TRBJ2-7, with 12 nucleotides matching TRBD2. Per germline, CDR1 SNHLY and CDR2 FYNNEI. The length of the CDR3 is 16 residues. V dropped 4 bases and J dropped 0; count of bases not matched to a gene: 4.

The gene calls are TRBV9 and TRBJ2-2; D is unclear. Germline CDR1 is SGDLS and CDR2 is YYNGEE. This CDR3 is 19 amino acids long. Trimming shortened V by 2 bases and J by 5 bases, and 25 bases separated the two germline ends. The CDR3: CASSVPSASGGTPTGELFF. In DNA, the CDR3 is TGTGCCAGCAGCGTTCCTTCAGCGTCCGGCGGAACTCCTACCGGGGAGCTGTTTTTT.

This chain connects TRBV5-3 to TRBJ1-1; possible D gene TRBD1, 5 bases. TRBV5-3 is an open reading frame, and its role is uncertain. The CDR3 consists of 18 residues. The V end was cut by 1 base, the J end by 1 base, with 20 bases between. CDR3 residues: CARSLTFRGRWENTEAFF. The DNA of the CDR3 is TGTGCCAGAAGCTTGACGTTTAGGGGCCGGTGGGAGAACACTGAAGCTTTCTTT.

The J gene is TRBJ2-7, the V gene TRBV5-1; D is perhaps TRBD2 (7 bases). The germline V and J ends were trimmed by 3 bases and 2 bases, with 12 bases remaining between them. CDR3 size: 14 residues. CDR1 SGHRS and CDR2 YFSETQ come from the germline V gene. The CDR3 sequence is CASSSREGAYEQYF. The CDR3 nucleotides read TGCGCCAGCAGCTCCAGGGAGGGGGCCTACGAGCAGTACTTC.

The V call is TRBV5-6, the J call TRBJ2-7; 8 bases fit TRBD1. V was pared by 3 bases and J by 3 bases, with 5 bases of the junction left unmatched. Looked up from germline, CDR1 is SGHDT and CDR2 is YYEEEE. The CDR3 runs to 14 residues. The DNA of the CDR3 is TGTGCCAGCAGCTCTACAGGGGGAGGCTACGAGCAGTACTTC. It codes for CASSSTGGGYEQYF.

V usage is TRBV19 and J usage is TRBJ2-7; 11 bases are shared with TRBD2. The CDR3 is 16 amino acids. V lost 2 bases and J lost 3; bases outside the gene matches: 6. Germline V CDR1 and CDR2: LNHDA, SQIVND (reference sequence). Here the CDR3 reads CASSIRASGGYYEQYF. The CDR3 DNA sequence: TGTGCCAGTAGTATACGGGCTAGCGGGGGGTACTACGAGCAGTACTTC. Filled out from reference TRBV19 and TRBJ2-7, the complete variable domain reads DGGITQSPKYLFRKEGQNVTLSCEQNLNHDAMYWYRQDPGQGLRLIYYSQIVNDFQKGDIAEGYSVSREKKESFPLTVTSAQKNPTAFYLCASSIRASGGYYEQYFGPGTRLTVT.

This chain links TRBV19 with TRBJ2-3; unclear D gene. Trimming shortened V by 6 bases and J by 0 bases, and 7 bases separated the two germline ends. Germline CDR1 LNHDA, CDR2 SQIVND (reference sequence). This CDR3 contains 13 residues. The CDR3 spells CASRLSSTDTQYF. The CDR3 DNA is TGTGCCAGTAGACTATCGAGCACAGATACGCAGTATTTT.

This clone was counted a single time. CDR3: CASSPRAQSSGNTIYF. CDR3 sequence (DNA): TGTGCCAGCAGCCCCAGGGCACAGAGCTCTGGAAACACCATATATTTT. The V call is TRBV7-2, the J call TRBJ1-3; possible D gene TRBD1, 5 bases. V was trimmed by 5 bases and J by 0 bases, leaving 14 bases between them. The germline V gene has CDR1 SGHTA and CDR2 FQGNSA. The CDR3 has 16 amino acids.

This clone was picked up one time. The CDR3 DNA reads as TGTGCCAGCAGCCAGCGCCCCAGGGCAACCGGGGAGCTGTTTTTT. It yields the protein CASSQRPRATGELFF. This sequence joins TRBV3-1 (or the pseudogene TRBV3-2) and TRBJ2-2; D perhaps matches TRBD1 (5 bases). CDR1 LGHDT and CDR2 YNNKEL come from the germline V gene (reference sequence). This CDR3 is 15 amino acids long. V was pared by 3 bases and J by 5 bases, with 13 bases between.

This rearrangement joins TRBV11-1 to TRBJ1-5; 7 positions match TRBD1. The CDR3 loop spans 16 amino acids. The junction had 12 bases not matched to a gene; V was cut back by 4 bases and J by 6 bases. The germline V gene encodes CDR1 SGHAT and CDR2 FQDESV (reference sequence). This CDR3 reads CASSYPGEGAVQPQHF. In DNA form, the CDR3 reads TGTGCCAGCAGCTACCCTGGAGAGGGGGCTGTTCAGCCCCAGCATTTT.

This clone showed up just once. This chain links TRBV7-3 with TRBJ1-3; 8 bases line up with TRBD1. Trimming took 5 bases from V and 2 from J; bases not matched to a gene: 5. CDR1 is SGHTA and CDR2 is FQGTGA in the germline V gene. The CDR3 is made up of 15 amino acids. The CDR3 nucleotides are TGTGCCAGCAGCCTTACAGGGGGTACTGGAAACACCATATATTTT. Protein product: CASSLTGGTGNTIYF.

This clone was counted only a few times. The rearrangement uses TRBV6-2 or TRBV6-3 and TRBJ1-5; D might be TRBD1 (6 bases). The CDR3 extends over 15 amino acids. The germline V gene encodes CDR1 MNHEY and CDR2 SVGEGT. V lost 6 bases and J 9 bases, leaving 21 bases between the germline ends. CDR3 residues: CASSSAFSGVRPQHF. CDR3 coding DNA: TGTGCCAGCAGCTCTGCCTTTTCAGGGGTTCGGCCCCAGCATTTT.